The clone carrying this T cell receptor (beta chain) showed up just a few times. Trimming stripped 10 bases from V and 7 bases from J, with 13 bases between. This CDR3 is built from 11 residues. Germline V gene data show CDR1 as ENHRY and CDR2 as SYGVKD. The protocol was immunoSEQ multiplex PCR, while the TCRdb copy is restricted to in-frame clones and leaves out a portion. The data show some 87,000 clones, 85% seen once. The entry originates in a study of blood T cell repertoires in COVID-19. Sequences were obtained from peripheral blood. The rearrangement uses TRBV10-3 and TRBJ1-1; weak D call: TRBD1 (6 bases). This clonotype was obtained from a woman aged 65 to 85 with active or convalescent COVID-19. In DNA, the CDR3 is TGTGCCAGCATAAAGGACAGTGAAGCTTTCTTT. The encoded protein is CASIKDSEAFF.